What follows are 31 T cell receptor beta chains derived from one specimen sequenced in a study of blood T cell repertoires in COVID-19. The data were produced by immunoSEQ multiplex PCR, yet TCRdb's version contains in-frame clones alone and is incomplete. The table includes about 160,000 clones, about nine tenths detected once. The specimen was peripheral blood. Receptors originate from a woman aged 60-75 years who had recovered from COVID-19.

The DNA for the CDR3 is TGTGCCAGCAGAGCGGGGACAGGGGGGAGCGGGGAGCTGTTTTTT. Translating it yields CASRAGTGGSGELFF. The gene calls are TRBV6-6 and TRBJ2-2; the match to TRBD1 covers 11 bases. CDR3 size: 15 residues. The trim removed 6 bases at V and 7 bases at J, leaving 7 bases unmatched. Germline CDR1 is MNHNY and CDR2 is SVGAGI (reference sequence).

This chain uses TRBV3-1 (or the pseudogene TRBV3-2) with TRBJ1-1; D is unresolved. The ends were cut back, 5 bases at V and 3 bases at J, with 10 bases in the middle. Germline lookup yields CDR1 LGHDT and CDR2 YNNKEL (reference sequence). CDR3 length: 13 amino acids. The CDR3 sequence is CASSMSRYTEAFF. CDR3 coding DNA: TGTGCCAGCAGCATGAGCAGGTACACTGAAGCTTTCTTT.

Notes on this clone: At one end the junction does not follow the germline gene, possibly because of a read error. The rearrangement links TRBV7-7 to TRBJ2-5, with 10 bases matching TRBD2. CDR1 is SSHAT, CDR2 FNYEAQ, per germline (reference sequence). The CDR3 contains 16 residues. In DNA, the CDR3 is TGTGCTAGCAGCCTTGGACTAGCGGAAGGCCAAGAGACCCAGTACTTC. Translating gives CASSLGLAEGQETQYF.

The chain uses TRBV5-1 and TRBJ1-4, with a possible D match to TRBD1 (5 bases). Germline V gene sequence: CDR1 SGHRS, CDR2 YFSETQ. The ends were cut back, 5 bases at V and 5 bases at J, with 16 bases in the middle. The CDR3 has 15 residues. In DNA, the CDR3 is TGCGCCAGCAGTCGATCCGGCGGGACCAATGAAAAACTGTTTTTT. It translates to CASSRSGGTNEKLFF. Variable domain in full (rest from reference TRBV5-1 and TRBJ1-4): KAGVTQTPRYLIKTRGQQVTLSCSPISGHRSVSWYQQTPGQGLQFLFEYFSETQRNKGNFPGRFSGRQFSNSRSEMNVSTLELGDSALYLCASSRSGGTNEKLFFGSGTQLSVL.

This clone was counted a single time. The rearrangement links TRBV5-1 to TRBJ1-1; 10 positions agree with TRBD1. The CDR3 length is 13 residues. With 5 bases clipped from V and 5 bases from J, the junction kept 3 bases outside the gene matches. Germline V gene lookup returns CDR1 SGHRS and CDR2 YFSETQ. The CDR3: CASRWTGGTEAFF. CDR3 DNA: TGCGCCAGCAGGTGGACAGGGGGAACTGAAGCTTTCTTT. The full variable domain, its missing parts supplied by reference TRBV5-1 and TRBJ1-1, is KAGVTQTPRYLIKTRGQQVTLSCSPISGHRSVSWYQQTPGQGLQFLFEYFSETQRNKGNFPGRFSGRQFSNSRSEMNVSTLELGDSALYLCASRWTGGTEAFFGQGTRLTVV.

The J gene is TRBJ2-7, the V gene TRBV9; the D gene is possibly TRBD1 (5 bases). Trimming removed 0 bases from V and 6 bases from J, with 13 bases in between. The CDR3 length is 14 residues. In germline, CDR1 is SGDLS, CDR2 YYNGEE. DNA for the CDR3: TGTGCCAGCAGCGTAGGCCAGGGATACAGCGAGCAGTACTTC. Translating gives CASSVGQGYSEQYF.

A single count supports this clone. Written as DNA, the CDR3 is TGTGCCAGCAGCTTACAGGGGTCGTCCTACAATGAGCAGTTCTTC. It translates to CASSLQGSSYNEQFF. The chain recombines TRBV7-3 with TRBJ2-1; tentatively, D is TRBD1 (6 bases). CDR3 length: 15 residues. V lost 2 bases, J lost 1 base, and 9 bases lay in between. In germline, CDR1 is SGHTA, CDR2 FQGTGA.

The CDR3 DNA reads as TGTGCCAGCAGCTTTCGGTGGAATGAAAAACTGTTTTTT. Its protein product is CASSFRWNEKLFF. The V gene is TRBV7-9, the J gene TRBJ1-4; D gene uncertain. This CDR3 comprises 13 residues. With 3 bases removed from V and 5 bases from J, the gap between germline ends came to 7 bases. Germline CDR1 and CDR2: SEHNR and FQNEAQ (reference sequence).

The chain joins TRBV5-1 to TRBJ1-1; possibly TRBD1 for D (5 bases). V lost 4 bases and J 0 bases, leaving 16 bases between the germline ends. This CDR3 is built from 16 residues. Germline loops: CDR1 SGHRS, CDR2 YFSETQ. The CDR3 DNA reads as TGCGCCAGCAGCAGCGATTCGACAGTTATGAACACTGAAGCTTTCTTT. This encodes CASSSDSTVMNTEAFF. The full variable domain, with the rest looked up from reference TRBV5-1 and TRBJ1-1, is KAGVTQTPRYLIKTRGQQVTLSCSPISGHRSVSWYQQTPGQGLQFLFEYFSETQRNKGNFPGRFSGRQFSNSRSEMNVSTLELGDSALYLCASSSDSTVMNTEAFFGQGTRLTVV.

This chain uses TRBV3-1 (or the pseudogene TRBV3-2) with TRBJ2-5; D might be TRBD2 (6 bases). V lost 3 bases to trimming and J lost 2 bases, with 13 bases between them. Germline CDR1 is LGHDT and CDR2 is YNNKEL (reference sequence). The CDR3 runs to 15 residues. CDR3 nucleotide sequence: TGTGCCAGCAGCCAGCCCCTAGCGTGGCAAGAGACCCAGTACTTC. Residues: CASSQPLAWQETQYF.

The genes are TRBV18 and TRBJ2-1; 7 nucleotides match TRBD1. The CDR3 spans 16 residues. Germline lookup yields CDR1 KGHSH and CDR2 LQKENI. With V trimmed by 0 bases and J by 7 bases, 9 bases remained unmatched. Here the CDR3 reads CASSPPWDSRGNEQFF. CDR3 bases: TGTGCCAGCTCACCACCTTGGGACAGCCGTGGGAATGAGCAGTTCTTC.

The chain uses TRBV11-2 and TRBJ2-6, with 10 nucleotides matching TRBD2. V dropped 5 bases and J dropped 2; count of bases not matched to a gene: 6. From germline, CDR1 is SGHAT and CDR2 FQNNGV. This CDR3 comprises 17 residues. CDR3: CASSQSGGAAGANVLTF. Here the CDR3 DNA reads TGTGCCAGCAGCCAGAGCGGGGGGGCAGCTGGGGCCAACGTCCTGACTTTC.

This chain joins TRBV28 and TRBJ2-1, with 8 bases aligning to TRBD2. Trimming took 8 bases from V and 0 from J; bases not matched to a gene: 3. Per germline, CDR1 MDHEN and CDR2 SYDVKM. The CDR3 runs 14 residues. CDR3 DNA: TGTGCCAGCGGACTAGCTAGCTCCTACAATGAGCAGTTCTTC. Residues: CASGLASSYNEQFF.

The V gene is TRBV5-4, the J gene TRBJ1-2; D may be TRBD1 (5 bases). The CDR3 is made up of 14 amino acids. Germline CDR1 is SGHNT and CDR2 is YYREEE (reference sequence). The V and J ends lost 4 bases and 3 bases respectively, with 13 bases between them. This chain's CDR3 is CASSLTGVYYGYTF. The CDR3 DNA follows: TGTGCCAGCAGCCTGACGGGGGTATACTATGGCTACACCTTC.

This clone was counted once. The chain links TRBV5-8 to TRBJ1-2; TRBD1 agrees at 10 bases. The CDR3 loop spans 16 amino acids. The V gene end was trimmed by 2 bases and the J gene end by 7 bases; junction bases not matched to a gene: 11. CDR1 is SGHTS, CDR2 YDEGEE, per germline. CDR3 region: CASSFGTGDLSGGYTF. DNA of the CDR3: TGTGCCAGCAGCTTCGGGACAGGGGATCTCAGCGGTGGCTACACCTTC.

This chain joins TRBV19 and TRBJ1-3; D call uncertain. V gave up 3 bases and J gave up 0 bases, with 12 bases separating them. Germline assignment: CDR1 LNHDA and CDR2 SQIVND (reference sequence). The CDR3 has 16 residues. For the CDR3, the DNA is TGTGCCAGTAGTATTACGGGCGGGAGCTCTGGAAACACCATATATTTT. Protein: CASSITGGSSGNTIYF.

The chain recombines TRBV6-5 with TRBJ1-1; a weak D match, TRBD1 (6 bases). This CDR3 spans 14 amino acids. Germline V CDR1 and CDR2: MNHEY, SVGAGI. The V end was cut by 7 bases, the J end by 4 bases, with 16 bases between. The CDR3 sequence: CASTQGGGVTEAFF. The CDR3 region has the DNA TGTGCCAGCACCCAAGGGGGGGGTGTCACTGAAGCTTTCTTT.

The CDR3: CASQTAGKANTEAFF. CDR3 bases: TGTGCCAGCCAGACGGCGGGGAAAGCGAACACTGAAGCTTTCTTT. The chain uses TRBV28 and TRBJ1-1; no definite D call. With 8 bases removed from V and 1 base from J, the gap between germline ends came to 17 bases. This CDR3 has 15 residues. Germline CDR1 reads MDHEN; CDR2 reads SYDVKM.

The J gene is TRBJ2-7, the V gene TRBV6-6; weak D call: TRBD1 (6 bases). CDR1 MNHNY and CDR2 SVGAGI come from the germline V gene (reference sequence). This CDR3 comprises 15 residues. The V end was cut by 6 bases, the J end by 3 bases, with 18 bases between. CDR3 loop: CASSPRSDSVYEQYF. CDR3 nucleotides: TGTGCCAGCAGCCCTCGTTCGGACAGTGTCTACGAGCAGTACTTC.

The V call is TRBV4-3, the J call TRBJ1-5; tentatively, D is TRBD1 (5 bases). Trimming cost V 0 bases and J 6 bases, with 12 bases left between them. Germline loops: CDR1 LGHNA, CDR2 YSLEER. The CDR3 runs to 15 residues. The CDR3: CASSQDYMGGQPQHF. For the CDR3, the DNA is TGCGCCAGCAGCCAAGATTATATGGGGGGTCAGCCCCAGCATTTT.

The V call is TRBV5-1, the J call TRBJ2-5, with D unresolved. Trimming stripped 3 bases from V and 3 bases from J, with 12 bases between. The CDR3 is 14 residues long. Germline assignment: CDR1 SGHRS and CDR2 YFSETQ. The CDR3 sequence is CASSSSSREETQYF. The DNA for the CDR3 is TGCGCCAGCAGCTCCTCGTCAAGAGAAGAGACCCAGTACTTC.

This chain connects TRBV28 to TRBJ2-7; 13 bases line up with TRBD2. The CDR3 length is 17 residues. Germline V gene sequence: CDR1 MDHEN, CDR2 SYDVKM. V lost 6 bases and J lost 2; bases outside the gene matches: 10. The CDR3 here is CASRPRLAGGQTYEQYF. The CDR3, as DNA: TGTGCCAGCAGACCTAGACTAGCGGGGGGACAAACCTACGAGCAGTACTTC.

This rearrangement joins TRBV28 to TRBJ2-7, with 7 nucleotides matching TRBD1. CDR1 and CDR2 (germline): MDHEN, SYDVKM. V gave up 5 bases and J gave up 12 bases; unmatched junction bases: 10. The CDR3 extends over 12 amino acids. CDR3 sequence reads: CASSNPTGVPYF. The CDR3 bases are TGTGCCAGCAGTAATCCCACAGGGGTCCCGTACTTC.

Here the CDR3 reads CATSGMVATDTQYF. CDR3 DNA: TGTGCCACCAGTGGTATGGTAGCGACAGATACGCAGTATTTT. The chain couples TRBV24-1 to TRBJ2-3, with TRBD2 as a possible D gene (5 bases). The CDR3 has 14 amino acids. The V end lost 5 bases, the J end lost 3 bases, and 11 bases lay between the germline ends. Germline CDR1 and CDR2: KGHDR and SFDVKD.

The chain uses TRBV27 and TRBJ1-6; 10 nucleotides line up with TRBD1. With 5 bases clipped from V and 8 bases from J, the junction kept 3 bases outside the gene matches. This CDR3 has 14 amino acids. The germline CDR1 and CDR2 sequences are MNHEY and SMNVEV (reference sequence). The CDR3 region is CASSDRGRDSPLHF. CDR3 DNA sequence: TGTGCCAGCAGTGACAGGGGGCGGGATTCACCCCTCCACTTT.

This clone has just a few counts. This chain's CDR3 is CASTAGRGRNEQYF. CDR3 coding DNA: TGTGCCAGTACCGCGGGTAGGGGGCGAAACGAGCAGTACTTC. The chain carries TRBV19 and TRBJ2-7; 7 positions match TRBD1. CDR3 length equals 14 residues. V was pared by 7 bases and J by 5 bases, with 11 bases of the junction left unmatched. The germline V gene has CDR1 LNHDA and CDR2 SQIVND (reference sequence).

The V and J genes are TRBV12-3 or TRBV12-4 and TRBJ1-4; D not resolved. V dropped 5 bases and J dropped 8 bases, with 12 bases sitting between them. The CDR3 spans 13 residues. This CDR3 is CASSPPYGEKLFF. CDR3 sequence (DNA): TGTGCCAGCAGTCCACCCTACGGGGAAAAACTGTTTTTT.

For the CDR3, the DNA is TGTGCCAGCGGGACTAGCGGGGGGGCCGCGGGAGAGACCCAGTACTTC. Protein: CASGTSGGAAGETQYF. The rearrangement links TRBV4-2 to TRBJ2-5; TRBD2 matches at 16 bases. This CDR3 is 16 amino acids long. The V gene's germline CDR1 is LGHNA and CDR2 YNFKEQ. The V and J ends lost 8 bases and 4 bases, in that order; junction bases with no gene match: 7.

The gene calls are TRBV5-5 and TRBJ2-7; perhaps TRBD1 as D (5 bases). Germline CDR1 SGHKS, CDR2 YYEKEE (reference sequence). Deletions cut 1 base from V and 0 bases from J, with 17 bases between. This CDR3 has 17 residues. This CDR3 reads CASSLKQVGDSSYEQYF. CDR3 coding DNA: TGTGCCAGCAGCTTGAAACAGGTTGGGGATAGCTCCTACGAGCAGTACTTC.

The chain links TRBV5-4 to TRBJ1-2; D unclear. The V and J ends lost 1 base and 7 bases respectively, with 11 bases between them. This CDR3 has 13 residues. The germline gives CDR1 SGHNT, CDR2 YYREEE (reference sequence). CDR3 in amino acids: CASSLRRASGYTF. Written as DNA, the CDR3 is TGTGCCAGCAGCTTGCGGAGGGCATCTGGCTACACCTTC.

This chain links TRBV9 with TRBJ2-2, with 7 bases that match TRBD1. CDR1 and CDR2 from the germline V gene are SGDLS and YYNGEE. V dropped 4 bases and J dropped 7; count of bases not matched to a gene: 16. The CDR3 is 17 amino acids. CDR3 protein: CASSTGGVGGANGELFF. The CDR3 nucleotides are TGTGCCAGCAGCACGGGTGGGGTAGGGGGCGCAAACGGGGAGCTGTTTTTT. Based on the CDR3 plus reference TRBV9 and TRBJ2-2, the full variable domain is DSGVTQTPKHLITATGQRVTLRCSPRSGDLSVYWYQQSLDQGLQFLIQYYNGEERAKGNILERFSAQQFPDLHSELNLSSLELGDSALYFCASSTGGVGGANGELFFGEGSRLTVL.